This entry describes one T cell receptor (beta chain). Its antigen target is currently unknown. Base qualities are missing; no much larger clone stands one base away. The CDR3 regions of human TCRbeta chains were analyzed by immunosequencing. In the original analysis: TCRs in the repertoires were matched against a reference library of SARS-CoV-2-specific TCRs that had been generated with the MIRA antigen-specificity platform. Breadth was defined as the fraction of unique TCRs that were SARS-CoV-2-associated, and depth was defined as the fraction of total T cells that were SARS-CoV-2-associated. Using the MIRA data, each spike-specific TCR was assigned both to the spike region to which the TCR was reactive and to a CD4 or CD8 class. Log10-transformed breadth and depth values were compared by one-way ANOVA with Sidak's multiple comparisons tests. TCRdb mirrors the immuneACCESS table, restricted to in-frame sequences. Some clones are absent from its copies; in checked studies, under half trace to an unresolved V gene, and the reason for the others is unknown. That table furnishes V, J and clone size, whereas the DNA furnished D and trimming. The sample table shows roughly 140,000 clones, and 90% are seen once. The ten largest clones represent less than 2% of the sample.

The CDR3 contains 11 residues, cysteine and phenylalanine counted. The DNA shown is the 33-base CDR3, in frame from base 1. V loses 7 bases, J loses 3 bases, and the germline ends lie 10 bases apart. The germline V gene specifies SQVTM as CDR1 and ANQGSEA as CDR2. This sample is part of a study of T cell responses to AZD1222 COVID-19 vaccine (dated by TCRdb to the early 2020s). Notes on the research overall: AZD1222 recipients given second doses at about 4 weeks or at about 12 weeks were pooled, since spike-specific TCR depth and breadth were not found to differ between the two schedules. Trial participants were enrolled by age into subgroups of 18-55, 56-69 and 70-plus years, and around 140, 26 and 57 TCR-sequenced participants, respectively, were included in these subgroups. TCR sequencing covered fewer than 250 trial participants: 200 to 210 given two doses of AZD1222 and about 26 given two doses of MenACWY control vaccine.

The time point label, read with the paper, signifies: baseline before first vaccination. The vaccinee samples were drawn from two UK trials, COV001 and COV002, one of which was a single-blind randomized controlled phase 2/3 trial testing AZD1222 (ChAdOx1 nCoV-19) in healthy adults. For TCRbeta chain sequencing, PBMC samples from trial participants were taken at day 0 and at day 28 after the second dose. Overall study outcomes, separate from this receptor: The whole spike protein was spanned by vaccine-associated CD4 TCRs, and dominant responses were seen in regions 160-218 and 743-854. Conclusions about previously exposed vaccinees are limited, since just six or seven AZD1222 recipients were seropositive for SARS-CoV-2 at baseline. After two AZD1222 doses, spike-specific TCR breadth and depth were significantly higher than at day 0 and than in MenACWY recipients. The 56-69-year group was small, and its depth increase did not reach significance, likely because of low power. Epitopes outside the regions mutated in the B.1.351 and B.1.1.7 variants were reportedly recognized by nearly half of the unique spike-specific TCRs. Because no day 14 peak-response samples were available, the repertoires could be characterized only after the peak T cell response. Most participants were white British and females outnumbered males, and the authors suggested that clonal diversity may have been underestimated.

The receptor was derived from an adult in good health. Sample: peripheral blood, taken on day 0 of AZD1222 vaccination. This chain is built from TRBV29-1 and TRBJ2-7; TRBD1 is perhaps the D gene, given 6 matching bases. The CDR3 reads CSGTQGYEQYF. The bases are TGCAGCGGCACACAGGGCTACGAGCAGTACTTC.